The 25 T cell receptor beta chains given below trace back to one sample, sequenced in a study of monozygotic twins with inflammatory bowel disease (dated by TCRdb to about 2019). The protocol used for the library was 5' RACE. TCRdb lists the instrument as Illumina HiSeq 2500. The reads underwent TCRdb reprocessing, giving one record for each CDR3 protein sequence and no DNA. The record for this sample contains 310,000 or so distinct CDR3 sequences. The ten largest clones add up to around 2% of the sample. Material: blood. These receptors were collected from a human donor with ulcerative colitis or Crohn's disease, or a healthy co-twin of an affected twin (not recorded which).

V usage is TRBV12-3 or TRBV12-4 and J usage is TRBJ1-3. The CDR3 has 13 amino acids. The CDR3 here is CASSQTVGNTIYF.

The chain is built from TRBV7-2 and TRBJ2-7; the TCRdb call, TRBD1, lacks DNA for checking. The CDR3 length is 15 residues. Germline CDR1 and CDR2: SGHTA and FQGNSA. CDR3 loop: CASSPRTGGAYEQYF. Combining the CDR3 with reference TRBV7-2 and TRBJ2-7 gives the whole variable domain GAGVSQSPSNKVTEKGKDVELRCDPISGHTALYWYRQSLGQGLEFLIYFQGNSAPDKSGLPSDRFSAERTGGSVSTLTIQRTQQEDSAVYLCASSPRTGGAYEQYFGPGTRLTVT.

The chain employs TRBV10-3 and TRBJ1-3; TCRdb's D call, TRBD1, is unchecked because there is no DNA. This CDR3 has 17 residues. Germline CDR1 reads ENHRY; CDR2 reads SYGVKD. The CDR3: CAISEGAGRGSGNTIYF.

The chain recombines TRBV5-6 with TRBJ2-7. From germline, CDR1 is SGHDT and CDR2 YYEEEE. This CDR3 contains 13 residues. This CDR3 reads CASSFYDRDEQYF. Supplemented by reference TRBV5-6 and TRBJ2-7, the full variable domain reads DAGVTQSPTHLIKTRGQQVTLRCSPKSGHDTVSWYQQALGQGPQFIFQYYEEEERQRGNFPDRFSGHQFPNYSSELNVNALLLGDSALYLCASSFYDRDEQYFGPGTRLTVT.

J is TRBJ2-3 and V is TRBV20-1; the D call from TCRdb, TRBD2, cannot be confirmed without DNA. The CDR3 runs 16 residues. Germline-derived CDR1 and CDR2 are DFQATT and SNEGSKA (reference sequence). The CDR3 loop is CSARVAGGPSRDTQYF.

This chain uses TRBV12-3 or TRBV12-4 with TRBJ2-3; TCRdb's D call of TRBD2 is untestable without DNA. There are 13 residues in the CDR3. This CDR3 reads CASRGPGGDTQYF.

The rearrangement links TRBV20-1 to TRBJ2-5. Per germline, CDR1 DFQATT and CDR2 SNEGSKA (reference sequence). The CDR3 contains 13 residues. The CDR3 sequence: CSASDRAQETQYF.

The chain recombines TRBV5-5 with TRBJ1-2; TCRdb reports TRBD1, a call that lacks DNA to check it against. Germline CDR1 and CDR2: SGHKS and YYEKEE (reference sequence). This CDR3 comprises 15 residues. This CDR3 is CASSLEGQGSSGYTF.

The rearrangement uses TRBV7-2 and TRBJ2-1. Germline CDR1 is SGHTA and CDR2 is FQGNSA. This CDR3 spans 16 amino acids. The CDR3 reads CASSLEGSSSYNEQFF.

The rearrangement uses TRBV9 and TRBJ2-7. The germline CDR1 and CDR2 sequences are SGDLS and YYNGEE. This CDR3 spans 13 amino acids. The CDR3 region is CASSVGTVDEQYF. Drawing the rest from reference TRBV9 and TRBJ2-7, the complete variable domain is DSGVTQTPKHLITATGQRVTLRCSPRSGDLSVYWYQQSLDQGLQFLIQYYNGEERAKGNILERFSAQQFPDLHSELNLSSLELGDSALYFCASSVGTVDEQYFGPGTRLTVT.

The V and J genes are TRBV18 and TRBJ1-4; TCRdb gives TRBD1 as the D gene, but with no DNA this cannot be confirmed. Germline V lookup: CDR1 KGHSH, CDR2 LQKENI. The CDR3 sequence is 19 residues long. The CDR3: CASSLTGTGDFATNEKLFF.

This chain links TRBV14 with TRBJ2-5. Germline V gene lookup returns CDR1 SGHDN and CDR2 FVKESK. CDR3 length: 14 residues. CDR3 sequence reads: CASSQENNEETQYF.

J is TRBJ2-1 and V is TRBV5-1; TCRdb indicates TRBD2, and absent DNA this call remains unverified. CDR3 length: 16 residues. Germline V gives CDR1 SGHRS, CDR2 YFSETQ. The CDR3: CASSLGDLQNLNEQFF.

This chain connects TRBV20-1 to TRBJ2-7; TCRdb's D call, TRBD1, is unchecked because there is no DNA. CDR3 size: 13 residues. The germline V gene encodes CDR1 DFQATT and CDR2 SNEGSKA (reference sequence). The CDR3 sequence: CSASSSRGYEQYF.

CDR3 sequence: CASSESWDREAFF. V and J are TRBV6-1 and TRBJ1-1; absent DNA, TCRdb's TRBD1 call cannot be checked. Germline CDR1 reads MNHNS; CDR2 reads SASEGT. The CDR3 is 13 amino acids.

V and J are TRBV5-1 and TRBJ2-7; the TCRdb D gene call, TRBD1, has no DNA to confirm it. CDR1 SGHRS and CDR2 YFSETQ come from the germline V gene. This CDR3 has 16 amino acids. CDR3 amino acids: CASSFLPLGQGYEQYF.

The chain couples TRBV3-1 to TRBJ2-7; TCRdb's D call, TRBD1, is unchecked because there is no DNA. CDR3 length: 14 residues. In germline, CDR1 is LGHDT, CDR2 YNNKEL (reference sequence). The CDR3: CASSPTRGEYEQYF.

The CDR3 sequence is CASSLVGSEETQYF. V usage is TRBV11-2 and J usage is TRBJ2-5. The CDR3 loop spans 14 amino acids. Germline V CDR1 and CDR2: SGHAT, FQNNGV.

The rearrangement joins TRBV6-6 to TRBJ2-5; the D call of TRBD1 rests on TCRdb alone, since no DNA is present to check it. Germline CDR1 is MNHNY and CDR2 is SVGAGI (reference sequence). The CDR3 is 14 residues long. The CDR3 sequence: CASSYGGAVKTQYF.

The genes are TRBV20-1 and TRBJ1-5; no DNA is available, so the TRBD1 call from TCRdb remains unchecked. CDR1 and CDR2 from the germline V gene are DFQATT and SNEGSKA (reference sequence). This CDR3 is built from 18 residues. The CDR3 sequence: CSAREGTGGIAGNQPQHF.

This sequence joins TRBV12-3 or TRBV12-4 and TRBJ1-2; TCRdb outputs TRBD1, but without DNA this stays unchecked. CDR3 size: 15 residues. CDR3 sequence reads: CASRPDRGRYYGYTF.

The rearrangement links TRBV7-9 to TRBJ2-5. The germline V gene encodes CDR1 SEHNR and CDR2 FQNEAQ (reference sequence). The CDR3 consists of 15 residues. Here the CDR3 reads CASSLDFGPQETQYF.

This chain joins TRBV6-5 and TRBJ2-5; as DNA is missing, the TRBD2 call by TCRdb cannot be tested. This CDR3 contains 15 residues. Per the germline V gene, CDR1 is MNHEY and CDR2 is SVGAGI. The CDR3 is CASSYQRAGKETQYF.

The chain recombines TRBV11-1 with TRBJ1-4; TCRdb designates TRBD1, a call that cannot be tested without DNA. Per germline, CDR1 SGHAT and CDR2 FQDESV (reference sequence). The CDR3 runs 18 residues. CDR3 in amino acids: CASSLRPGQLQMSEKLFF.

The chain recombines TRBV9 with TRBJ2-7; TCRdb's D call, TRBD2, is unchecked because there is no DNA. CDR1 and CDR2 from the germline V gene are SGDLS and YYNGEE. The CDR3 sequence is 15 residues long. The CDR3 here is CASSVASGEWYEQYF. The full variable domain, rest sourced from reference TRBV9 and TRBJ2-7, is DSGVTQTPKHLITATGQRVTLRCSPRSGDLSVYWYQQSLDQGLQFLIQYYNGEERAKGNILERFSAQQFPDLHSELNLSSLELGDSALYFCASSVASGEWYEQYFGPGTRLTVT.